This T cell receptor beta chain was recovered during a study of human T cells and chemical hapten exposure. Study outcomes and limitations: Expanded TCR sets contained significantly more large CDR3 similarity clusters than controls.

Germline V gives CDR1 DFQATT, CDR2 SNEGSKA (reference sequence). The V gene end was trimmed by 3 bases and the J gene end by 5 bases; junction bases not matched to a gene: 16. The CDR3 has 17 amino acids. This clonotype was detected many times. What it binds is not known. TCRdb passed the RACE reads through MiXCR, listing each CDR3 protein once. Of 65,000 to 70,000 distinct CDR3 sequences listed, about a tenth were seen once; the top ten hold 4.5% to 6.5%. This sample's time point: pre-sensitization, week 0. Treatment here: therapeutic diphenylcyclopropenone sensitization with weekly scalp DPC. This TCR derives from a woman aged 45-65 years with alopecia areata. Some clones in this sample may be carry-over from other donors' samples. The chain links TRBV20-1 to TRBJ2-3; 8 bases map to TRBD1. The starting material was whole blood, obtained in connection with sensitization to the hapten diphenylcyclopropenone (DPC). CDR3 region: CSASPLNRTGQVDTQYF. The CDR3, as DNA: TGCAGTGCTAGCCCACTTAATCGGACAGGGCAAGTAGATACGCAGTATTTT.